The 27 T cell receptor beta chains below were found in one sample sequenced in a study of blood T cell repertoires in COVID-19. Sequencing used immunoSEQ multiplex PCR; TCRdb keeps in-frame clones, though not all of them. The table lists about 98,000 clones, around 75% of them singletons. Material for sequencing was peripheral blood. The receptors were sampled from a man between 65 and 85 years old with acute or convalescent COVID-19.

The rearrangement uses TRBV5-1 and TRBJ2-6; 8 bases line up with TRBD1. With V trimmed by 4 bases and J by 0 bases, 6 bases remained unmatched. This CDR3 has 17 amino acids. The germline V gene has CDR1 SGHRS and CDR2 YFSETQ. CDR3 sequence reads: CASSVTGVTSGANVLTF. The CDR3 region has the DNA TGCGCCAGCAGCGTGACAGGGGTGACCTCTGGGGCCAACGTCCTGACTTTC. The full variable domain, completed using reference TRBV5-1 and TRBJ2-6, is KAGVTQTPRYLIKTRGQQVTLSCSPISGHRSVSWYQQTPGQGLQFLFEYFSETQRNKGNFPGRFSGRQFSNSRSEMNVSTLELGDSALYLCASSVTGVTSGANVLTFGAGSRLTVL.

The chain is built from TRBV11-3 and TRBJ2-5; 11 bases align to TRBD2. Losses at the gene ends were 5 bases for V and 4 bases for J; bases not matched to a gene: 12. This CDR3 has 17 amino acids. The germline CDR1 and CDR2 sequences are SGHNT and YENEEA. In DNA, the CDR3 is TGTGCCAGCAGCCCTGGGGTGACTAGCGGGGCCCGAGAGACCCAGTACTTC. Amino acids: CASSPGVTSGARETQYF.

The chain uses TRBV19 and TRBJ1-2, with 7 bases aligning to TRBD1. V lost 5 bases and J lost 7; bases outside the gene matches: 4. Germline assignment: CDR1 LNHDA and CDR2 SQIVND (reference sequence). The CDR3 consists of 12 residues. The CDR3 DNA reads TGTGCCAGTAGTTCACAGGGGTCTGGCTACACCTTC. Translated: CASSSQGSGYTF.

The chain employs TRBV15 and TRBJ1-2; 8 positions match TRBD1. After removal of 5 bases from V and 7 bases from J, the junction contained 12 bases not matched to a gene. The germline V gene has CDR1 LNHNV and CDR2 YYDKDF (reference sequence). The CDR3 length is 15 residues. CDR3: CATSLLSGGASGYTF. Here the CDR3 DNA reads TGTGCCACCAGCTTGTTATCAGGGGGCGCTTCTGGCTACACCTTC.

The chain employs TRBV24-1 and TRBJ2-7; no clear D. The germline gives CDR1 KGHDR, CDR2 SFDVKD. Trimming took 4 bases from V and 2 from J, leaving 17 bases between them. This CDR3 is built from 16 residues. This CDR3 is CATSEQTARKPYEQYF. Written as DNA, the CDR3 is TGTGCCACCAGTGAGCAGACTGCGAGGAAGCCCTACGAGCAGTACTTC.

V usage is TRBV6-1 and J usage is TRBJ2-3; the D gene is possibly TRBD2 (7 bases). Germline CDR1 is MNHNS and CDR2 is SASEGT. Trimming removed 4 bases from V and 6 bases from J, with 20 bases in between. The CDR3 runs to 16 residues. The DNA of the CDR3 is TGTGCCAGCAGTGCCGCCGTTGGGGGCGGGAGTGATACGCAGTATTTT. Protein sequence: CASSAAVGGGSDTQYF.

The CDR3, as DNA: TGTGCCAGCAGCGTAGATAACTCCCCCCTCCACTTT. This encodes CASSVDNSPLHF. The V gene is TRBV9, the J gene TRBJ1-6; D not certain. The CDR3 covers 12 residues. The germline V gene has CDR1 SGDLS and CDR2 YYNGEE. V was clipped by 0 bases and J by 13 bases, with 8 bases between them.

The V gene is TRBV18, the J gene TRBJ2-5; 11 bases are shared with TRBD1. Germline assignment: CDR1 KGHSH and CDR2 LQKENI. This CDR3 spans 17 amino acids. V lost 0 bases to trimming and J lost 1 base; unmatched junction nucleotides: 4. The DNA for the CDR3 is TGTGCCAGCTCACCACCGAGGGGACAGGGGGGCCAAGAGACCCAGTACTTC. This encodes CASSPPRGQGGQETQYF.

This sequence joins TRBV20-1 and TRBJ2-1; 8 bases fit TRBD1. This CDR3 contains 14 residues. Trimming took 3 bases from V and 3 from J; bases not matched to a gene: 4. Germline CDR1 reads DFQATT; CDR2 reads SNEGSKA (reference sequence). The CDR3 loop is CSASLGQGYNEQFF. CDR3 bases: TGCAGTGCTAGTTTAGGACAGGGCTACAATGAGCAGTTCTTC.

The table lists this clone with a few counts. CDR3 coding DNA: TGTGCCAGCAGTTACTGCTGCCGGGACTGCAGCTACGAGCAGTACTTC. The encoded protein is CASSYCCRDCSYEQYF. V and J are TRBV6-6 and TRBJ2-7; D perhaps matches TRBD2 (6 bases). CDR1 is MNHNY and CDR2 is SVGAGI in the germline V gene (reference sequence). The CDR3 is 16 residues long. V was trimmed by 1 base and J by 3 bases, leaving 16 bases between them.

This clone was detected a few times. The chain carries TRBV2 and TRBJ1-5, with D unclear. The germline V and J ends were trimmed by 6 bases and 9 bases, with 15 bases remaining between them. Germline values: CDR1 SNHLY, CDR2 FYNNEI. This CDR3 contains 13 residues. The CDR3 protein is CASRLEGFPPQHF. The CDR3 coding sequence is TGTGCCAGCAGACTAGAGGGTTTTCCGCCCCAGCATTTT.

This chain uses TRBV28 with TRBJ1-5, with a possible D match to TRBD1 (5 bases). V lost 5 bases to trimming and J lost 6 bases, with 23 bases between them. CDR3 size: 17 residues. CDR1 and CDR2 (germline): MDHEN, SYDVKM. The CDR3 region has the DNA TGTGCCAGCAGTCCCCCCCCCGGGCAGGCGGGGGGTCAGCCCCAGCATTTT. Translated: CASSPPPGQAGGQPQHF.

This clone came up a few times. The CDR3 coding sequence is TGTGCCTGGGGTTCGACCAAGGACAGACTCAATCAGCCCCAGCATTTT. It codes for CAWGSTKDRLNQPQHF. This sequence joins TRBV30 and TRBJ1-5, with TRBD1 as a possible D gene (6 bases). V was trimmed by 5 bases and J by 3 bases, leaving 20 bases between them. Germline loops: CDR1 GTSNPN, CDR2 SVGIG (reference sequence). This CDR3 comprises 16 residues.

The V gene is TRBV15, the J gene TRBJ2-7; 11 bases align to TRBD1. From germline, CDR1 is LNHNV and CDR2 YYDKDF (reference sequence). The V gene end was trimmed by 0 bases and the J gene end by 4 bases; junction bases not matched to a gene: 5. This CDR3 region has 16 residues. For the CDR3, the DNA is TGTGCCACCAGCAGAGAGGGAGGGACAGGGGGATACGAGCAGTACTTC. Encoded protein: CATSREGGTGGYEQYF.

The rearrangement uses TRBV30 and TRBJ2-7, with 9 positions matching TRBD1. Germline V gene data show CDR1 as GTSNPN and CDR2 as SVGIG (reference sequence). The CDR3 sequence is 15 residues long. The V and J ends lost 2 bases and 0 bases, in that order; junction bases with no gene match: 5. Here the CDR3 reads CAWSTGGGPSYEQYF. CDR3 coding DNA: TGTGCCTGGAGTACAGGGGGCGGCCCCTCCTACGAGCAGTACTTC.

In nucleotides, the CDR3 is TGCGCCAGCAGGGAGAGCGGGAGGGCCCTCTATGAGCAGTTCTTC. Protein: CASRESGRALYEQFF. This chain joins TRBV5-1 and TRBJ2-1; 10 bases line up with TRBD2. CDR3 length: 15 residues. Germline V CDR1 and CDR2: SGHRS, YFSETQ. V shed 5 bases, J shed 8 bases, and the junction held 10 bases outside the gene matches.

This rearrangement joins TRBV5-1 to TRBJ2-6; a possible D gene is TRBD1 (6 bases). The germline V and J ends were trimmed by 4 bases and 1 base, with 15 bases remaining between them. This CDR3 region has 17 residues. Germline V gene data show CDR1 as SGHRS and CDR2 as YFSETQ. Here the CDR3 reads CASSSGQPFSGANVLTF. In DNA, the CDR3 is TGCGCCAGCAGCAGCGGACAGCCTTTTTCTGGGGCCAACGTCCTGACTTTC.

The rearrangement links TRBV5-1 to TRBJ2-1; 8 bases align to TRBD2. CDR1 and CDR2 (germline): SGHRS, YFSETQ. The CDR3 is 15 amino acids. The V gene end was trimmed by 0 bases and the J gene end by 6 bases; junction bases not matched to a gene: 5. DNA for the CDR3: TGCGCCAGCAGCTTGGGGGCTAGCGGGTTCAATGAGCAGTTCTTC. It is translated as CASSLGASGFNEQFF.

In its sample, this clone was seen a few times. The germline gene is not matched at one end of the junction; a read error may be the cause. The chain has TRBV6-1 and TRBJ2-7; 7 bases agree with TRBD1. Germline V gives CDR1 MNHNS, CDR2 SASEGT. The CDR3 loop spans 14 amino acids. The CDR3, as DNA: TGTGCCAGCAGCGAAGACAGGGACAACTACGAGCAGTACTTC. This encodes CASSEDRDNYEQYF.

This rearrangement joins TRBV9 to TRBJ2-3; TRBD1 might be the D (5 bases). V lost 0 bases and J lost 4, with 9 bases in between. This CDR3 comprises 14 residues. Germline V gene lookup returns CDR1 SGDLS and CDR2 YYNGEE. The chain's CDR3 is CASSVAQGADTQYF. The CDR3 nucleotides read TGTGCCAGCAGCGTAGCCCAGGGCGCAGATACGCAGTATTTT.

This clone was recorded only once. The chain couples TRBV27 to TRBJ1-4, with 7 bases matching TRBD1. The CDR3 spans 15 residues. V lost 6 bases and J lost 0; bases outside the gene matches: 4. The germline V gene encodes CDR1 MNHEY and CDR2 SMNVEV (reference sequence). This chain's CDR3 is CASRDRPTTNEKLFF. CDR3 nucleotide sequence: TGTGCCAGCAGGGACAGGCCCACAACTAATGAAAAACTGTTTTTT. The full variable domain, completed using reference TRBV27 and TRBJ1-4, is EAQVTQNPRYLITVTGKKLTVTCSQNMNHEYMSWYRQDPGLGLRQIYYSMNVEVTDKGDVPEGYKVSRKEKRNFPLILESPSPNQTSLYFCASRDRPTTNEKLFFGSGTQLSVL.

This chain connects TRBV7-2 to TRBJ1-1, with 8 bases fitting TRBD1. Per the germline V gene, CDR1 is SGHTA and CDR2 is FQGNSA. The CDR3 consists of 16 residues. Trimming took 1 base from V and 5 from J; bases not matched to a gene: 9. DNA of the CDR3: TGTGCCAGCAGCTTAGTCTCGACAGGGGCGCATACTGAAGCTTTCTTT. Translated, it gives CASSLVSTGAHTEAFF.

V gene TRBV3-1 (or the pseudogene TRBV3-2) combines with J gene TRBJ2-4, with 12 positions matching TRBD2. The V gene end was trimmed by 0 bases and the J gene end by 8 bases; junction bases not matched to a gene: 8. The CDR3 sequence is 17 residues long. Germline CDR1 and CDR2: LGHDT and YNNKEL (reference sequence). The DNA of the CDR3 is TGTGCCAGCAGCCAAGATCCGACTAGCGGGAGTAGTGACATTCAGTACTTC. Encoded protein: CASSQDPTSGSSDIQYF.

A remark on this clone: In the same sample, other DNA sequences code for this CDR3. V usage is TRBV18 and J usage is TRBJ2-3; D call uncertain. The germline V gene encodes CDR1 KGHSH and CDR2 LQKENI. CDR3 length equals 12 residues. Trimming took off 6 bases at V and 0 bases at J, with 4 bases between the two ends. The CDR3 DNA reads TGTGCCAGCTCCCCGAGCACAGATACGCAGTATTTT. This sequence encodes CASSPSTDTQYF.

The V gene is TRBV10-1, the J gene TRBJ2-1, with 11 bases lining up with TRBD2. The CDR3 sequence is 16 residues long. V shed 3 bases and J 15 bases; nucleotides not matched to a gene: 16. Germline V CDR1 and CDR2: WNHNN, SYGVQD (reference sequence). CDR3 amino acids: CASSESRPGLAALAFF. DNA for the CDR3: TGCGCCAGCAGTGAAAGTCGACCGGGACTAGCGGCTTTGGCGTTCTTC.

CDR3 loop: CASSLVAQVPYEQYF. CDR3 coding DNA: TGTGCCAGCAGCTTAGTAGCACAGGTTCCCTACGAGCAGTACTTC. The chain links TRBV7-2 to TRBJ2-7; D perhaps matches TRBD1 (5 bases). CDR3 length equals 15 residues. Germline CDR1 reads SGHTA; CDR2 reads FQGNSA. Trimming pared 1 base from V and 2 bases from J, leaving 12 bases between. The variable domain in full, with the rest retrieved from reference TRBV7-2 and TRBJ2-7, is GAGVSQSPSNKVTEKGKDVELRCDPISGHTALYWYRQSLGQGLEFLIYFQGNSAPDKSGLPSDRFSAERTGGSVSTLTIQRTQQEDSAVYLCASSLVAQVPYEQYFGPGTRLTVT.

This chain connects TRBV6-2 or TRBV6-3 to TRBJ2-7; D remains ambiguous. Germline assignment: CDR1 MNHEY and CDR2 SVGEGT. Trimming stripped 4 bases from V and 3 bases from J, with 7 bases between. This CDR3 has 12 residues. In DNA, the CDR3 is TGTGCCAGCAGTTCTATTCTCTACGAGCAGTACTTC. It yields the protein CASSSILYEQYF.